This T cell receptor beta chain derives from a study of blood T cell repertoires in COVID-19 (dated by TCRdb to 2019 to 2021). The study in broad terms: The collaborator samples originated in the United States, Italy and Spain and spanned the acute and convalescent phases of COVID-19. Deeply sampled blood TCRbeta repertoires from subjects exposed to, actively infected with, or recovered from COVID-19 were included in the dataset. The repertoires were released in a freely available public database intended as a resource for research on the immune response to SARS-CoV-2. The prospective study material was composed of cDNA or gDNA derived from T cells, B-cell-depleted T cells, or PBMCs. HLA class I and class II types, where available, came from metadata supplied by the sample provider rather than from assay-based typing. The sample metadata nearly always contained a de-identified subject ID, COVID-19 status, age in years and sex. Samples came from the ongoing ImmuneRACE study (first 160 participants) plus 1,254 subjects from 6 global collaborators.

For CDR1 and CDR2, the germline V gene (reference sequence) lists SGHNT and YYREEE. The CDR3 starts with the cysteine, ends with the phenylalanine, and has 16 residues. CDR3 DNA is the only sequence kept; it has 48 bases, read in frame from the first base. Ends trimmed: V by 0 bases, J by 5 bases; bases unmatched to a gene: 9. Points the paper makes about the study in general: Clinical and demographic metadata were provided uncurated, with the amount varying by source and participant.

Whole blood was collected in K2EDTA tubes by collaborating institutions according to the institutions' own protocols. For TCRbeta analysis, collaborators shipped samples as frozen whole blood, isolated PBMCs, or DNA extracted from either of those sample types. In the case of this clone: Its recognized antigen is unknown. Per-nucleotide qualities are absent, and no much larger clonotype sits a single base away.

The immunoSEQ Assay, a bias-controlled multiplex PCR, was used to amplify TCRbeta CDR3 regions from genomic DNA. The authors processed their data as follows. Nucleated cell counts per sample were estimated from amplification of reference gene primers within the assay. To quantify the absolute abundance of each unique TCRbeta CDR3 rearrangement, sequence reads were collapsed and filtered. For each sample, productive Simpson clonality was calculated as the square root of Simpson's diversity index across productive rearrangements. Imported from immuneACCESS, the table was reduced by TCRdb to in-frame sequences with V and J called. These copies leave out some clones; in studies compared against another copy, an unresolved V gene accounts for under half, and the cause of the remainder is not known. The D gene and trimming were derived from the DNA, and the V and J assignments and clone size from that table. The sample records 150,000 or so clones, under 85% of which are singletons. Roughly 1.4% of the sample is taken by the ten largest.

Specimen: peripheral blood. The V and J segments used are TRBV5-4 and TRBJ2-5, with 8 junctional bases fitting TRBD2. The source is a human donor in a cohort sampled during active COVID-19. The CDR3 region reads CASSLGSGMAGETQYF. In nucleotide form, the sequence is TGTGCCAGCAGCTTGGGTAGCGGGATGGCAGGGGAGACCCAGTACTTC.